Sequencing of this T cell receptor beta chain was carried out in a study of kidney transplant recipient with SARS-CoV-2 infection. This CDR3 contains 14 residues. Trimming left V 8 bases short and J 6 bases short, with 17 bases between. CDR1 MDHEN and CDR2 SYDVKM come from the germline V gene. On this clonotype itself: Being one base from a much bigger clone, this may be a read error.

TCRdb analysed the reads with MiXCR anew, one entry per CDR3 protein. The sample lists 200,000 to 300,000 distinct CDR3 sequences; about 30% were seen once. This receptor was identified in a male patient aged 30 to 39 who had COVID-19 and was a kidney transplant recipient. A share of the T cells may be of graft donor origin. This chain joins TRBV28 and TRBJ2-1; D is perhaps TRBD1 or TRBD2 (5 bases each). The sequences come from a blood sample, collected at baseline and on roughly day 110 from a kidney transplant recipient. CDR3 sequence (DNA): TGTGCCAGCTTCGAGCGAGGTGGGGGCAATGAGCAGTTCTTC. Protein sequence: CASFERGGGNEQFF. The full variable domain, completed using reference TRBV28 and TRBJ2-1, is DVKVTQSSRYLVKRTGEKVFLECVQDMDHENMFWYRQDPGLGLRLIYFSYDVKMKEKGDIPEGYSVSREKKERFSLILESASTNQTSMYLCASFERGGGNEQFFGPGTRLTVL.